The 28 T cell receptor beta chains below come from one sample, sequenced in a study of technical replicates of blood from several donors. Profiled with immunoSEQ multiplex PCR; TCRdb holds only in-frame clones, not every one. The table has around 100,000 clones, just under 95% seen once; the top ten hold around 0.33%. The sequenced sample was T cells isolated from PBMCs. The receptor source for this set is a human donor in good health.

As DNA, the CDR3 is TGCGCCAGCAGTTCCGGGACTAGTAATACGCAGTATTTT. It specifies CASSSGTSNTQYF. This rearrangement joins TRBV5-1 to TRBJ2-3, with TRBD2 matching over 8 bases. This CDR3 is 13 amino acids long. CDR1 is SGHRS and CDR2 is YFSETQ in the germline V gene. V was clipped by 5 bases and J by 7 bases; unmatched bases: 6.

The chain is built from TRBV2 and TRBJ2-3; D perhaps matches TRBD2 (6 bases). Trimming left V 6 bases short and J 1 base short, with 11 bases between. Germline-derived CDR1 and CDR2 are SNHLY and FYNNEI. This CDR3 comprises 14 residues. The CDR3 loop is CASRRAGGTDTQYF. The CDR3 nucleotides read TGTGCCAGCAGAAGAGCGGGTGGCACAGATACGCAGTATTTT.

The chain uses TRBV6-5 and TRBJ1-5; D remains ambiguous. The V gene's germline CDR1 is MNHEY and CDR2 SVGAGI. V was shortened by 11 bases and J by 4 bases, with 15 bases between the two germline ends. This CDR3 comprises 13 residues. As DNA, the CDR3 is TGTGCCTCCCAGGTCAGCCCAAATCAGCCCCAGCATTTT. Translation: CASQVSPNQPQHF.

In this sample, this clone turned up once. The chain combines TRBV5-1 with TRBJ1-4; D not resolved. CDR1 is SGHRS, CDR2 YFSETQ, per germline. The CDR3 totals 13 residues. V lost 4 bases, J lost 8 bases, and 12 bases lay in between. CDR3 nucleotides: TGCGCCAGCAGCCAGCTAGTGCCAGAAAAACTGTTTTTT. Amino acid sequence: CASSQLVPEKLFF.

The chain joins TRBV10-3 to TRBJ2-3; 9 bases match TRBD1. This CDR3 contains 15 residues. Germline CDR1 is ENHRY and CDR2 is SYGVKD. V shed 2 bases and J 3 bases; nucleotides not matched to a gene: 3. The CDR3: CAISEDRGGTDTQYF. The CDR3 region has the DNA TGTGCCATCAGTGAGGACAGGGGGGGAACAGATACGCAGTATTTT.

V is TRBV28 and J is TRBJ1-5; possibly TRBD1 for D (6 bases). The CDR3 runs 15 residues. V was clipped by 6 bases and J by 4 bases, with 16 bases between them. Germline V gene sequence: CDR1 MDHEN, CDR2 SYDVKM. Here the CDR3 reads CASSSPDSSNQPQHF. The CDR3 DNA follows: TGTGCCAGCAGCTCCCCGGACAGCTCTAATCAGCCCCAGCATTTT.

The chain joins TRBV27 to TRBJ1-2, with D perhaps TRBD1 (5 bases). Germline V gives CDR1 MNHEY, CDR2 SMNVEV (reference sequence). This CDR3 contains 12 residues. Trimming left V 5 bases short and J 4 bases short, with 8 bases between. The CDR3 bases are TGTGCCAGCAGTGGGGGGAGCTATGGCTACACCTTC. This sequence encodes CASSGGSYGYTF.

The chain uses TRBV19 and TRBJ2-3; no firm D call. Deletions cut 5 bases from V and 6 bases from J, with 15 bases between. This CDR3 has 14 residues. Germline lookup yields CDR1 LNHDA and CDR2 SQIVND (reference sequence). CDR3 protein: CASSHPAETDTQYF. In nucleotides, the CDR3 is TGTGCCAGTAGTCATCCCGCAGAGACTGATACGCAGTATTTT.

CDR3 in amino acids: CASSTPSSGSMNEQFF. The CDR3 DNA reads as TGTGCCAGTAGTACTCCCTCTAGCGGGAGTATGAATGAGCAGTTCTTC. The genes are TRBV19 and TRBJ2-1, with 10 positions matching TRBD2. Germline values: CDR1 LNHDA, CDR2 SQIVND (reference sequence). This CDR3 is built from 16 residues. The V segment lost 4 bases and the J segment 7 bases; nucleotides outside the gene matches: 10.

This chain uses TRBV27 with TRBJ2-2; perhaps TRBD2 as D (6 bases). Germline V gene sequence: CDR1 MNHEY, CDR2 SMNVEV (reference sequence). This CDR3 is built from 15 residues. Trimming cost V 3 bases and J 3 bases, with 11 bases left between them. CDR3 sequence reads: CASSLISGDTGELFF. DNA for the CDR3: TGTGCCAGCAGTTTGATTAGCGGAGACACCGGGGAGCTGTTTTTT.

This clone was observed once. The chain recombines TRBV9 with TRBJ2-5, with 10 bases matching TRBD2. Germline lookup yields CDR1 SGDLS and CDR2 YYNGEE. V was pared by 1 base and J by 5 bases, with 5 bases of the junction left unmatched. The CDR3 loop spans 15 amino acids. CDR3 protein: CASSVLAGDWETQYF. In DNA form, the CDR3 reads TGTGCCAGCAGCGTACTAGCGGGAGACTGGGAGACCCAGTACTTC.

This chain uses TRBV6-5 with TRBJ2-5; D is unresolved. The germline gives CDR1 MNHEY, CDR2 SVGAGI. The CDR3 runs 13 residues. Trimming cost V 5 bases and J 2 bases, with 9 bases left between them. CDR3 in amino acids: CASSQARQETQYF. In DNA, the CDR3 is TGTGCCAGCAGTCAAGCCCGGCAAGAGACCCAGTACTTC.

V and J are TRBV7-9 and TRBJ1-2; TRBD1 aligns across 7 bases. The CDR3 loop spans 13 amino acids. The V and J ends lost 3 bases and 8 bases, in that order; junction bases with no gene match: 6. Per the germline V gene, CDR1 is SEHNR and CDR2 is FQNEAQ (reference sequence). The CDR3 loop is CASSFDRVNGYTF. DNA of the CDR3: TGTGCCAGCAGCTTCGACAGGGTGAACGGCTACACCTTC.

Details on this clone: The same CDR3 is also encoded by other DNA sequences in this sample. The chain joins TRBV18 to TRBJ1-1, with D possibly matching TRBD1 (6 bases). Trimming took 3 bases from V and 2 from J, leaving 10 bases between them. The CDR3 contains 14 residues. Germline CDR1 KGHSH, CDR2 LQKENI. The chain's CDR3 is CASSPETGNTEAFF. CDR3 in DNA: TGTGCCAGCTCACCTGAGACAGGTAACACTGAAGCTTTCTTT.

The chain combines TRBV5-4 with TRBJ2-1; 12 bases are a match to TRBD2. CDR1 is SGHNT, CDR2 YYREEE, per germline (reference sequence). V shed 4 bases, J shed 8 bases, and the junction held 4 bases outside the gene matches. CDR3 length: 14 residues. The CDR3 sequence: CASSPTSGRYEQFF. The CDR3 bases are TGTGCCAGCAGCCCGACTAGCGGGAGATATGAGCAGTTCTTC.

The chain is built from TRBV13 and TRBJ1-1; no firm D call. Germline V gives CDR1 PRHDT, CDR2 FYEKMQ (reference sequence). Trimming left V 8 bases short and J 0 bases short, with 13 bases between. The CDR3 is made up of 14 amino acids. The CDR3 DNA sequence: TGTGCCAGCTCGGAACAGAGTATGAACACTGAAGCTTTCTTT. Protein sequence: CASSEQSMNTEAFF. The full variable domain, its missing parts supplied by reference TRBV13 and TRBJ1-1, is AAGVIQSPRHLIKEKRETATLKCYPIPRHDTVYWYQQGPGQDPQFLISFYEKMQSDKGSIPDRFSAQQFSDYHSELNMSSLELGDSALYFCASSEQSMNTEAFFGQGTRLTVV.

The chain employs TRBV19 and TRBJ2-7, with 8 bases that match TRBD1. This CDR3 has 13 amino acids. The germline V gene has CDR1 LNHDA and CDR2 SQIVND (reference sequence). V was clipped by 7 bases and J by 2 bases; unmatched bases: 4. The CDR3 protein is CASNQGAPYEQYF. CDR3 DNA sequence: TGTGCCAGTAATCAGGGGGCTCCCTACGAGCAGTACTTC. The full variable domain, with the rest looked up from reference TRBV19 and TRBJ2-7, is DGGITQSPKYLFRKEGQNVTLSCEQNLNHDAMYWYRQDPGQGLRLIYYSQIVNDFQKGDIAEGYSVSREKKESFPLTVTSAQKNPTAFYLCASNQGAPYEQYFGPGTRLTVT.

The chain combines TRBV2 with TRBJ1-5; a weak D match, TRBD1 (6 bases). The CDR3 is made up of 13 amino acids. Germline V gene lookup returns CDR1 SNHLY and CDR2 FYNNEI. Trimming took 8 bases from V and 4 from J, leaving 12 bases between them. The CDR3 coding sequence is TGTGCCAGCCAGGGGAGGGGGAATCAGCCCCAGCATTTT. Protein: CASQGRGNQPQHF.

This clone was detected only once. This chain uses TRBV6-6 with TRBJ2-7; D call uncertain. V lost 6 bases and J 1 base, leaving 10 bases between the germline ends. The CDR3 has 13 amino acids. CDR1 is MNHNY and CDR2 is SVGAGI in the germline V gene (reference sequence). This chain's CDR3 is CASRPLSSYEQYF. The CDR3 DNA reads TGTGCCAGCAGGCCACTTTCATCCTACGAGCAGTACTTC.

The chain uses TRBV2 and TRBJ1-2; D might be TRBD1 (5 bases). Germline V gene data show CDR1 as SNHLY and CDR2 as FYNNEI. Trimming shortened V by 5 bases and J by 4 bases, and 8 bases separated the two germline ends. The CDR3 consists of 12 residues. As DNA, the CDR3 is TGTGCCAGCAGTTCGGGGGGCTATGGCTACACCTTC. Residues: CASSSGGYGYTF.

The count of this clone is one. The rearrangement uses TRBV6-5 and TRBJ2-7; 7 nucleotides align to TRBD1. Trimming cost V 4 bases and J 0 bases; bases outside gene matches: 0. The germline V gene encodes CDR1 MNHEY and CDR2 SVGAGI. The CDR3 is made up of 13 amino acids. Written as DNA, the CDR3 is TGTGCCAGCAGTTGGGACAGCTCCTACGAGCAGTACTTC. Translation: CASSWDSSYEQYF.

This sequence joins TRBV4-2 and TRBJ2-3, with a weak D call TRBD1 (6 bases). The CDR3 runs 15 residues. The germline V gene encodes CDR1 LGHNA and CDR2 YNFKEQ. V lost 4 bases and J 3 bases, leaving 14 bases between the germline ends. In nucleotides, the CDR3 is TGTGCCAGCAGCCTAGGGGGAGCCAATACAGATACGCAGTATTTT. Its protein is CASSLGGANTDTQYF.

The J gene is TRBJ2-5, the V gene TRBV4-1; 10 bases are shared with TRBD2. CDR3 length: 14 residues. Germline V gives CDR1 MGHRA, CDR2 YSYEKL. The V gene end was trimmed by 6 bases and the J gene end by 5 bases; junction bases not matched to a gene: 6. CDR3 residues: CASSRSGGTETQYF. The CDR3, as DNA: TGCGCCAGCAGTCGTAGCGGGGGGACGGAGACCCAGTACTTC.

V usage is TRBV5-6 and J usage is TRBJ2-3, with D tentatively TRBD2 (5 bases). The CDR3 is 15 residues long. CDR1 and CDR2 from the germline V gene are SGHDT and YYEEEE. V lost 0 bases to trimming and J lost 2 bases, with 10 bases between them. CDR3 sequence (DNA): TGTGCCAGCAGCTTGGCTCCTAGCCCCACAGATACGCAGTATTTT. Protein product: CASSLAPSPTDTQYF.

The chain links TRBV6-6 to TRBJ2-6; D is unclear. The CDR3 runs 15 residues. The V gene lost 0 bases and the J gene lost 0 bases, with 3 bases spanning the gap. From germline, CDR1 is MNHNY and CDR2 SVGAGI (reference sequence). In DNA, the CDR3 is TGTGCCAGCAGTTACTCCCGCTCTGGGGCCAACGTCCTGACTTTC. Encoded protein: CASSYSRSGANVLTF.

This clone has just one count. This chain connects TRBV28 to TRBJ2-5; D is perhaps TRBD2 (6 bases). V dropped 6 bases and J dropped 5 bases, with 10 bases sitting between them. Germline V gene lookup returns CDR1 MDHEN and CDR2 SYDVKM. This CDR3 has 12 residues. Written as DNA, the CDR3 is TGTGCCAGCAGGGGGGGAAGGGAGACCCAGTACTTC. As protein: CASRGGRETQYF.

In nucleotides, the CDR3 is TGTGCCAGCAGCTTGGATCCGGGGGGTTCCTACGAGCAGTACTTC. Its translation: CASSLDPGGSYEQYF. This chain connects TRBV13 to TRBJ2-7; 7 bases agree with TRBD2. Germline loops: CDR1 PRHDT, CDR2 FYEKMQ (reference sequence). This CDR3 comprises 15 residues. Germline trimming cut 3 bases from V and 1 base from J; bases unmatched to any gene: 6.

The CDR3 nucleotides read TGCGCCAGCAGCTTGAACACAGATCAAAACACTGAAGCTTTCTTT. Amino acids: CASSLNTDQNTEAFF. V is TRBV5-1 and J is TRBJ1-1; D is ambiguous. The CDR3 covers 15 residues. Trimming left V 1 base short and J 2 bases short, with 12 bases between. The germline V gene has CDR1 SGHRS and CDR2 YFSETQ.